The TCR beta chain under discussion was sequenced for a study of regulatory T cells in long-lasting Graves disease. Study observations and caveats: TRBV28 was favored in persistent disease, as were TRBJ1-2 and TRBJ2-5.

Time point indicated: newly diagnosed GD, antithyroid drugs for less than 3 months. RNA from PBMCs was the source of the TCR library. This clonotype came up many times. The antigen is undetermined. This CDR3 is built from 13 residues. Trimming removed 5 bases from V and 6 bases from J, with 14 bases in between. Germline V gene data show CDR1 as SGHRS and CDR2 as YFSETQ. Researchers made TCR beta libraries by using iRepertoire HTBI primers and running Arm-PCR on CDR3 regions. TCRdb re-derived calls from the multiplex PCR reads in MiXCR, one entry per CDR3 protein. The sample has a few hundred thousand distinct CDR3 sequences, 18% seen once. These data were likewise used in another study, on T cells in Graves' hyperthyroidism and ophthalmopathy. From that report: Blood samples included most of the expanded thyroid clonotypes exceeding 0.001. Before onset, by a median of around 6.4 months, the model predicted ophthalmopathy.

The V gene is TRBV5-1, the J gene TRBJ1-1, with unresolved D. The TCR comes from a woman in her thirties with Graves disease. This specimen was peripheral blood mononuclear cells (PBMCs), taken at new diagnosis, from a patient treated with antithyroid drugs. The DNA of the CDR3 is TGCGCCAGCAGGGCGGCTCCCTACCCTGAAGCTTTCTTT. Amino acid sequence: CASRAAPYPEAFF. The full variable domain, with the rest looked up from reference TRBV5-1 and TRBJ1-1, is KAGVTQTPRYLIKTRGQQVTLSCSPISGHRSVSWYQQTPGQGLQFLFEYFSETQRNKGNFPGRFSGRQFSNSRSEMNVSTLELGDSALYLCASRAAPYPEAFFGQGTRLTVV.